This TCR beta chain was documented in a study of chemoradiotherapy in HPV16-positive cancers. Note on this clone: What it binds is not known.

Per the germline V gene, CDR1 is MDHEN and CDR2 is SYDVKM. Unmatched junction bases numbered 19, after V lost 6 bases and J lost 4 bases. The length of the CDR3 is 19 residues. The method was immunoSEQ multiplex PCR; TCRdb's version includes in-frame clones alone and lacks a portion of them. The table has under 20,000 clones, 75% to 90% seen once. Findings and limits, study-wide: Candidate HPV-specific clones and E7-related TCR motifs grew in tumor during treatment. Functional assays defining HPV-specific T cells used only two HPV16-positive patients.

The starting material was blood, obtained from a patient who underwent chemoradiotherapy. The TCR sequence derives from a human donor with HPV-associated anogenital cancer. This sequence joins TRBV28 and TRBJ1-4; 8 nucleotides line up with TRBD1. CDR3 in amino acids: CASRPSSGTGSVVNEKLFF. The DNA of the CDR3 is TGTGCCAGCAGACCTAGTTCCGGGACAGGATCCGTAGTTAATGAAAAACTGTTTTTT.